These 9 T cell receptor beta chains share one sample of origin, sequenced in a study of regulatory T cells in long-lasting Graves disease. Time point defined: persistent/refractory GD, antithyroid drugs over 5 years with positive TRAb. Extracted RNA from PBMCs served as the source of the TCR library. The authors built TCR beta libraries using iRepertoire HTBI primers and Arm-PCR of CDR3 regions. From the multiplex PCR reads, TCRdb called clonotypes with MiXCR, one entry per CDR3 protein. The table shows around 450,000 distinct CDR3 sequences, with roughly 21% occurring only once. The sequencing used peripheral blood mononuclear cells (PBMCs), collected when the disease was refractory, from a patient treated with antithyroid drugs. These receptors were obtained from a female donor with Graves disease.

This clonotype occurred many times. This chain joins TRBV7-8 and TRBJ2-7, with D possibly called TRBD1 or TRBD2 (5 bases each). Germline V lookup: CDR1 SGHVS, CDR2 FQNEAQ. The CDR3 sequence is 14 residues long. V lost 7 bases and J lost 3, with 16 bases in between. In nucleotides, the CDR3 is TGTGCCAGCACCAACCGGGGCAGCCGCTACGAGCAGTACTTC. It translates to CASTNRGSRYEQYF.

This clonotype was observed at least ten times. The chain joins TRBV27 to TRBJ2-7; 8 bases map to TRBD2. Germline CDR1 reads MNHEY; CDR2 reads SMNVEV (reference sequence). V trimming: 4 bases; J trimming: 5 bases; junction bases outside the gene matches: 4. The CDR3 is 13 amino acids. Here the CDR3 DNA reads TGTGCCAGCAGTTCGTTGACTAGCGACGAGCAGTACTTC. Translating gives CASSSLTSDEQYF.

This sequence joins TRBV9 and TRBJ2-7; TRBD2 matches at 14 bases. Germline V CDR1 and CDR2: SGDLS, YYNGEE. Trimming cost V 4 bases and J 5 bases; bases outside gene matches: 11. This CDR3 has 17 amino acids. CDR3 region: CASSSSPGLAGVDEQYF. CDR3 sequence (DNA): TGTGCCAGCAGCTCCTCTCCGGGACTAGCGGGAGTTGACGAGCAGTACTTC.

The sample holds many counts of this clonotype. CDR3: CAWSGRTGDEKLFF. In DNA, the CDR3 is TGTGCCTGGAGTGGAAGGACAGGGGATGAAAAACTGTTTTTT. This chain uses TRBV30 with TRBJ1-4; TRBD1 agrees at 9 bases. This CDR3 has 14 residues. The V segment lost 1 base and the J segment 6 bases; nucleotides outside the gene matches: 3. CDR1 is GTSNPN, CDR2 SVGIG, per germline (reference sequence).

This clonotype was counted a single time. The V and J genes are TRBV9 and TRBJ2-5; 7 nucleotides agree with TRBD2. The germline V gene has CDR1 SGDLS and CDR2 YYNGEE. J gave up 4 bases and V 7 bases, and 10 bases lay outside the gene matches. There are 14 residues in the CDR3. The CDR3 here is CASSMGGGLETQYF. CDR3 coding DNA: TGTGCCAGCTCGATGGGGGGGGGGTTAGAGACCCAGTACTTC.

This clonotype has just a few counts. Written as DNA, the CDR3 is TGTGCCAGCAGCTTAGAGTATAGGAGTCAGTTCTCCTACGAGCAGTACTTC. Amino acids: CASSLEYRSQFSYEQYF. The gene calls are TRBV11-2 and TRBJ2-7; no firm D call. Trimming removed 0 bases at V and 0 bases at J, with 15 bases between. Germline loops: CDR1 SGHAT, CDR2 FQNNGV. The CDR3 loop spans 17 amino acids.

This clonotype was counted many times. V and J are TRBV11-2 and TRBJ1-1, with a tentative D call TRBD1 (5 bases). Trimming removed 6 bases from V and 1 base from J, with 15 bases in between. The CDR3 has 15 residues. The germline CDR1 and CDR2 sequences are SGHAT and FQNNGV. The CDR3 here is CASRTYAGGNTEAFF. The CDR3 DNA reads TGTGCCAGCAGAACCTACGCGGGGGGGAACACTGAAGCTTTCTTT.

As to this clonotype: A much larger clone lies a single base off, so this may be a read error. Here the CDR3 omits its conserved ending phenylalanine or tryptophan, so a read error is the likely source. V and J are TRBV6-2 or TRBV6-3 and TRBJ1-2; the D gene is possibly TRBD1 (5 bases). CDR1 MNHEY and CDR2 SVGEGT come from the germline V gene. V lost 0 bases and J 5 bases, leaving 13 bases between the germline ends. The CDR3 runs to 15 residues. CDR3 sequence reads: CASSYSNRDLYGYTL. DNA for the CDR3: TGTGCCAGCAGTTACTCGAACCGGGACTTATATGGCTACACCCTC.

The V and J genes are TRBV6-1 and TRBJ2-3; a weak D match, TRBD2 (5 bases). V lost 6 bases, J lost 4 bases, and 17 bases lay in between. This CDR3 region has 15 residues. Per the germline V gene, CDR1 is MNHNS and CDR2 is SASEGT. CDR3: CASSSYPTRSDTQYF. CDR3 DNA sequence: TGTGCCAGCAGCTCATACCCTACTAGATCAGATACGCAGTATTTT.